A selection of T cell receptor beta chains follows, all from one sample in a study of glioma-infiltrating T cells after dendritic cell vaccination. Sequencing was performed with immunoSEQ multiplex PCR; in TCRdb, only in-frame clones are kept and a portion is missing. The sample consists of roughly 10,000 clones, about four fifths of them appearing once. Sequenced here: blood, sampled after dendritic cell vaccination. These receptors all come from a human donor with glioblastoma. The CDR3 runs from the conserved cysteine through the conserved F or W. A D gene is named only where the DNA matches it firmly. For some rows the clone size is stated as once, few or many, or as a class when expanded; others skip it.

-,TRBV5-5,TRBD1,TRBJ2-7,TGTGCCAGCAGCTGGACAGGGGTTTCCTACGAGCAGTACTTC,CASSWTGVSYEQYF
-,TRBV7-9,TRBD2,TRBJ2-1,TGTGCCAGCAGCTTAGGGGTGACGGGAGGGGGCAATGAGCAGTTCTTC,CASSLGVTGGGNEQFF
-,TRBV6-1,TRBD1,TRBJ2-4,TGTGCCAGCAGTGAATGGGTGACAGGGCCGAGAGCCAAAAACATTCAGTACTTC,CASSEWVTGPRAKNIQYF
-,TRBV4-1,-,TRBJ1-1,TGCGCCAGCAGCCAAGATTCGGGAGGGAACACTGAAGCTTTCTTT,CASSQDSGGNTEAFF
once,TRBV5-5,TRBD1,TRBJ1-1,TGTGCCAGCAGCTTGGTGCTTAAGGGGGCCCGCACTGAAGCTTTCTTT,CASSLVLKGARTEAFF
-,TRBV30,-,TRBJ1-2,TGTGCCTGGAAAGGGACTGACTATGGCTACACCTTC,CAWKGTDYGYTF
-,TRBV15,TRBD2,TRBJ2-7,TGTGCCACCAGCTCCCGTGGAGCGGGAGCACCCTACGAGCAGTACTTC,CATSSRGAGAPYEQYF
-,TRBV4-3,-,TRBJ2-3,TGCGCCAGCAGCCAAGCTGAGCGTGGGACAGATACGCAGTATTTT,CASSQAERGTDTQYF
-,TRBV7-2,TRBD1,TRBJ1-1,TGTGCCAGCAGCCTTCTGACAGGGGGCACTGAAGCTTTCTTT,CASSLLTGGTEAFF
few,TRBV19,-,TRBJ2-5,TGTGCCAGTAGTATCCGCGAATGGAGCGGGCAAGAGACCCAGTACTTC,CASSIREWSGQETQYF
-,TRBV7-2,TRBD1,TRBJ1-5,TGTGCCAGCAGCTCGGGGGTGGGACAGGGCGGTCAGCCCCAGCATTTT,CASSSGVGQGGQPQHF
-,TRBV28,-,TRBJ2-3,TGTGCCAGCAGTTCCGCAGGCTCCGGAACAGATACGCAGTATTTT,CASSSAGSGTDTQYF
-,TRBV5-4,TRBD2,TRBJ2-7,TGTGCCAGCAGCTCAGGACTAGCGGGCCCGGACGAGCAGTACTTC,CASSSGLAGPDEQYF
-,TRBV7-3,-,TRBJ2-5,TGTGCCAGCAGCGTCAGATTTCAAGAGACCCAGTACTTC,CASSVRFQETQYF
-,TRBV7-9,-,TRBJ2-5,TGTGCCAGCAGCTACCCTCGCGGGCAGCAAGAGACCCAGTACTTC,CASSYPRGQQETQYF
-,TRBV6-5,-,TRBJ1-5,TGTGCCAGCACCGTCGGGCAGGGAATCCAGCCCCAGCATTTT,CASTVGQGIQPQHF
-,TRBV10-3,-,TRBJ1-1,TGTGCCATTTCTTTAATGGGGGAGGGGACTGAAGCTTTCTTT,CAISLMGEGTEAFF
once,TRBV5-6,TRBD2,TRBJ2-2,TGTGCCAGCAGCATCGGACTAGATCCCGGGGAGCTGTTTTTT,CASSIGLDPGELFF
-,TRBV27,-,TRBJ2-7,TGTGCCAGCAGTTTATCTCGGGGGTTCATGAACGAGCAGTACTTC,CASSLSRGFMNEQYF
-,TRBV7-6,-,TRBJ1-2,TGTGCCAGCAGCTCCCTCGGTTGGGGCTACACCTTC,CASSSLGWGYTF
-,TRBV7-9,-,TRBJ2-3,TGTGCCAGCCGGCGGGATAGCACAGATACGCAGTATTTT,CASRRDSTDTQYF
-,TRBV11-2,TRBD2,TRBJ2-7,TGTGCCAGCAGCTTAGCGGGCGGGAGCTACGAGCAGTACTTC,CASSLAGGSYEQYF
-,TRBV5-4,TRBD1,TRBJ2-7,TGTGCCAGCAGCTTCGGGGGGACAGGGGGCCGAGCTAGCGCTGCCGAGCAGTACTTC,CASSFGGTGGRASAAEQYF
-,TRBV7-8,-,TRBJ1-4,TGTGCCACCACGGACACAACCGAAAAACTGTTTTTT,CATTDTTEKLFF
-,TRBV6-5,TRBD1,TRBJ1-4,TGTGCCAGCAGTGACAGGGGGAACGAAAAACTGTTTTTT,CASSDRGNEKLFF
-,TRBV6-4,TRBD1,TRBJ2-2,TGTGCCAGCAGTGTACAGGGGGACACCGGGGAGCTGTTTTTT,CASSVQGDTGELFF
-,TRBV7-6,TRBD1,TRBJ2-2,TGTGCCAGCAGCCCGACAGGGGGGCGGAACACCGGGGAGCTGTTTTTT,CASSPTGGRNTGELFF
-,TRBV4-1,TRBD1,TRBJ1-4,TGCGCCAGCAGCCGGACCGGGACAGGGTATGAAAAACTGTTTTTT,CASSRTGTGYEKLFF
-,TRBV7-2,TRBD1,TRBJ2-7,TGTGCCAGCAGCTTAGGGGACAGGGGCTACGAGCAGTACTTC,CASSLGDRGYEQYF
-,TRBV7-2,-,TRBJ2-7,TGTGCCAGCAGCCTTAACTTCGAGGGAAGGCGCTCCTACGAGCAGTACTTC,CASSLNFEGRRSYEQYF
-,TRBV25-1,TRBD1,TRBJ2-2,TGTGCCAGCACCACGACAGGGGGGTCCGGGGAGCTGTTTTTT,CASTTTGGSGELFF
-,TRBV18,-,TRBJ1-3,TGTGCCAGCTCCGCCTCCCGCGGCGGGGTCATCTCTGGAAACACCATATATTTT,CASSASRGGVISGNTIYF
few,TRBV7-2,-,TRBJ1-4,TGTGCCAGCAGCTACACGGCGGGGCAGGGTAATGAAAAACTGTTTTTT,CASSYTAGQGNEKLFF
few,TRBV5-5,TRBD2,TRBJ2-3,TGTGCCAGCAGCTTACAAAGCGGGAGCGGGAATACGCAGTATTTT,CASSLQSGSGNTQYF
once,TRBV29-1,-,TRBJ2-7,TGCAGCGCCCTAGTCCCCGAGCAGTACTTC,CSALVPEQYF
-,TRBV11-2,TRBD1,TRBJ1-2,TGTGCCAGCAGCCCAAACAGGGGGCGCCCGGATGGCTACACCTTC,CASSPNRGRPDGYTF
-,TRBV18,-,TRBJ2-7,TGTGCCAGCTCACCAGGGGGGGGGCCCTACGAGCAGTACTTC,CASSPGGGPYEQYF
-,TRBV7-2,TRBD2,TRBJ2-5,TGTGCCAGCAGCTTAGGGCTAGCGGGAGGGCGCCCCCTAGAGTACTTC,CASSLGLAGGRPLEYF
-,TRBV6-6,-,TRBJ2-5,TGTGCCAGCAGTAACGCAGCAGGACAGCAAGAGACCCAGTACTTC,CASSNAAGQQETQYF
-,TRBV21-1,-,TRBJ1-1,TGTGCCAGCAGCACGGGACAGGGCGAGAACACTGAAGCTTTCTTT,CASSTGQGENTEAFF
-,TRBV7-8,-,TRBJ2-7,TGTGCCAGCAGCCTACAGGGCTACGAGCAGTACTTC,CASSLQGYEQYF
-,TRBV19,TRBD1,TRBJ1-2,TGTGCCAGTAGTATGCTACAGGGGGCGCCGGGCTATGGCTACACCTTC,CASSMLQGAPGYGYTF
-,TRBV7-9,TRBD2,TRBJ2-3,TGTGCCAGCAGCTTAACGAGCGGGAGACCCACAGATACGCAGTATTTT,CASSLTSGRPTDTQYF